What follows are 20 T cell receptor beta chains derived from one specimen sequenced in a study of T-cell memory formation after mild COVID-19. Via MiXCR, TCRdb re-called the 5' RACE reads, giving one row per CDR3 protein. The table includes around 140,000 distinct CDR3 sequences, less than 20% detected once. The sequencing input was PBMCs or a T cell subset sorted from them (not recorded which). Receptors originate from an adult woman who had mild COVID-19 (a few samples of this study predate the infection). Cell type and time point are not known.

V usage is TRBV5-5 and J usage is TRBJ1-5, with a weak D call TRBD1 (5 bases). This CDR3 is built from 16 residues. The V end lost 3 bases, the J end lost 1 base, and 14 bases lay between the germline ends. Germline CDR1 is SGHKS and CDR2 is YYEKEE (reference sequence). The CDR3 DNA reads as TGTGCCAGCAGCTCCCTCCCCGGGGACAGCAATCAGCCCCAGCATTTT. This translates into CASSSLPGDSNQPQHF.

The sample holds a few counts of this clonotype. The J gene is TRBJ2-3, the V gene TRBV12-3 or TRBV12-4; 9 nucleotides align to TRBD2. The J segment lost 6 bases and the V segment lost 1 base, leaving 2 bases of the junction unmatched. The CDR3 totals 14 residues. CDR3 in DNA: TGTGCCAGCAGTTTAGTAGCGGGGGAGGATACGCAGTATTTT. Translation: CASSLVAGEDTQYF.

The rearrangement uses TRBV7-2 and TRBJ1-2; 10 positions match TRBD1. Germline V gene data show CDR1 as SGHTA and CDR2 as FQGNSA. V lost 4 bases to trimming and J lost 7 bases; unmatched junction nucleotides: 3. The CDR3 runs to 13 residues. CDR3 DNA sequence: TGTGCCAGCAGCTCCGGACAGGGGGGTGGCTACACCTTC. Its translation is CASSSGQGGGYTF.

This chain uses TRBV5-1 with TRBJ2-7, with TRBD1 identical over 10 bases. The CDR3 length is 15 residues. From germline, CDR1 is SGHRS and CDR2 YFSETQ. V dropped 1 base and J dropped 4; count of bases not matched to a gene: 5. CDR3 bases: TGCGCCAGCAGCTTGATGGGACAGGGGAGTTACGAGCAGTACTTC. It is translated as CASSLMGQGSYEQYF.

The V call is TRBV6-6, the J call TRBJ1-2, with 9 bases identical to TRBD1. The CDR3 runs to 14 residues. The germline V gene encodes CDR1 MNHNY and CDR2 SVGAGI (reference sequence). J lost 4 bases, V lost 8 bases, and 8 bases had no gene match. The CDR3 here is CASLRDRDAYGYTF. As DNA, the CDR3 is TGTGCCAGCTTACGGGACAGGGATGCCTATGGCTACACCTTC.

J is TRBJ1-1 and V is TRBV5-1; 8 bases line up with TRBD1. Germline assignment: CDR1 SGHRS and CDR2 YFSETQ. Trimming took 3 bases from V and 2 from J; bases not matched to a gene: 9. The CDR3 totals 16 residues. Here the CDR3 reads CASSSLTGAPNTEAFF. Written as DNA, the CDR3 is TGCGCCAGCAGCTCCCTGACAGGGGCCCCTAACACTGAAGCTTTCTTT.

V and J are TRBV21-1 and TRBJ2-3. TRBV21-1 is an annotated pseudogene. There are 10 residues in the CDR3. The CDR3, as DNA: TGTGCCAGCACTAATAATACGCAGTATTTT. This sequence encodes CASTNNTQYF.

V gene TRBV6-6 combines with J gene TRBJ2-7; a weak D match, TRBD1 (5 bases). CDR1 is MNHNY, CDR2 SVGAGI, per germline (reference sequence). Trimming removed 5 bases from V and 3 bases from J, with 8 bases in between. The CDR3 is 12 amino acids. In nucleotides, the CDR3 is TGTGCCAGCAGTACAGACAGCTACGAGCAGTACTTC. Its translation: CASSTDSYEQYF.

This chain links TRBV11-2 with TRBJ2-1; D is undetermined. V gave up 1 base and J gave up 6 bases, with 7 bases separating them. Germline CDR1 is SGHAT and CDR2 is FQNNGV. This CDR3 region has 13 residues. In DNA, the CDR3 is TGTGCCAGCAGCTTAGTTTCTGCCAATGAGCAGTTCTTC. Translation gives CASSLVSANEQFF.

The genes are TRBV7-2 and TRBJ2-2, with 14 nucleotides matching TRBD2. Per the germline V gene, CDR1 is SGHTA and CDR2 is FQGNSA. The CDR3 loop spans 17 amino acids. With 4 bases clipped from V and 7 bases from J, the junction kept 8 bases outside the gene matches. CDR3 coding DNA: TGTGCCAGCAGCTCGGGACTAGCGGGAGCTTTCAACGGGGAGCTGTTTTTT. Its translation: CASSSGLAGAFNGELFF. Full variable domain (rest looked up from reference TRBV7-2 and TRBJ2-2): GAGVSQSPSNKVTEKGKDVELRCDPISGHTALYWYRQSLGQGLEFLIYFQGNSAPDKSGLPSDRFSAERTGGSVSTLTIQRTQQEDSAVYLCASSSGLAGAFNGELFFGEGSRLTVL.

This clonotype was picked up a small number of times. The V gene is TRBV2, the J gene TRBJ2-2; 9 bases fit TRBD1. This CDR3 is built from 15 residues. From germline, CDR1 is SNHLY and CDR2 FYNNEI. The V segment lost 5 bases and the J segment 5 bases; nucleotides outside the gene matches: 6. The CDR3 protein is CASSSRQGGTGELFF. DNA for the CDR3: TGTGCCAGCAGTTCTCGACAGGGGGGGACCGGGGAGCTGTTTTTT.

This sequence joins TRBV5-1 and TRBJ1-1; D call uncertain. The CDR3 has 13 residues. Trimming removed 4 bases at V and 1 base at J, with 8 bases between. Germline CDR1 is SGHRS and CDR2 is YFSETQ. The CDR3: CASSVLENTEAFF. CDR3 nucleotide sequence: TGCGCCAGCAGCGTATTAGAGAACACTGAAGCTTTCTTT.

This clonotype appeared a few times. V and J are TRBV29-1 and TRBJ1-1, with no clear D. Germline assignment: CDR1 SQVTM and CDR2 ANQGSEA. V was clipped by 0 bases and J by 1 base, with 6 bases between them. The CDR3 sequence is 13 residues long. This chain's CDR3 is CSVEDRWNTEAFF. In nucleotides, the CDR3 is TGCAGCGTTGAAGATCGCTGGAACACTGAAGCTTTCTTT.

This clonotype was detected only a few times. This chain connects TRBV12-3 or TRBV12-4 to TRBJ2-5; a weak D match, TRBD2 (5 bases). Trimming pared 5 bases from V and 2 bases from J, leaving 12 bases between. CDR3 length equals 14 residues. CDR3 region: CASSPPGEQETQYF. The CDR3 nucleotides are TGTGCCAGCAGTCCCCCCGGGGAGCAAGAGACCCAGTACTTC.

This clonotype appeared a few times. As DNA, the CDR3 is TGTGCCAGCAGCTTGGCACTAGCACTCGGTCAAGAGACCCAGTACTTC. Translated, it gives CASSLALALGQETQYF. This rearrangement joins TRBV5-6 to TRBJ2-5; TRBD2 might be the D (6 bases). CDR3 length: 16 residues. V gave up 0 bases and J gave up 2 bases, with 14 bases separating them. CDR1 and CDR2 (germline): SGHDT, YYEEEE.

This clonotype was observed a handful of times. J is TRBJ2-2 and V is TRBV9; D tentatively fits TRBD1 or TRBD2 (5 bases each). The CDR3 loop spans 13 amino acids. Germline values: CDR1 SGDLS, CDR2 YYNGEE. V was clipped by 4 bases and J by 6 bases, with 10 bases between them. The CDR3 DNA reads TGTGCCAGCAGCCGCCGGGACCCCGGGGAGCTGTTTTTT. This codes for CASSRRDPGELFF.

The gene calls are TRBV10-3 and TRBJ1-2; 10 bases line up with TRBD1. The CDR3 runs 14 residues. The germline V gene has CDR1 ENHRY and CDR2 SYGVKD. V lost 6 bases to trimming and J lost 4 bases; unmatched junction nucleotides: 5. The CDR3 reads CAIRGDRGAYGYTF. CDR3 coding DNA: TGTGCCATCAGGGGGGACAGGGGTGCCTATGGCTACACCTTC.

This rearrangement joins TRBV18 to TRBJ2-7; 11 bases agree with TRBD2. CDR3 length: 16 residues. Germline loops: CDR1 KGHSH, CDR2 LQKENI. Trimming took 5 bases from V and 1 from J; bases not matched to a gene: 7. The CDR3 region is CASSITSGSGSYEQYF. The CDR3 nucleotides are TGTGCCAGCTCAATCACTAGCGGGAGTGGGTCCTACGAGCAGTACTTC.

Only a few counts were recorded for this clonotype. CDR3: CATSDSNLAQHF. The CDR3 DNA reads TGTGCCACCAGTGATTCCAATCTGGCCCAGCATTTT. J is TRBJ1-5 and V is TRBV24-1; the D is unclear. Germline loops: CDR1 KGHDR, CDR2 SFDVKD. The CDR3 is made up of 12 amino acids. Trimming removed 2 bases from V and 11 bases from J, with 9 bases in between.

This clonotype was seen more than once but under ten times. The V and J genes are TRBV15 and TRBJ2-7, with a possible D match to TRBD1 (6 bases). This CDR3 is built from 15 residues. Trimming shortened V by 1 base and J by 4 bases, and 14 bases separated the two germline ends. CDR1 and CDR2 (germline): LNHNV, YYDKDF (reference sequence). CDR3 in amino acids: CATSRGLEGGYEQYF. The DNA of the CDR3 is TGTGCCACCAGCAGAGGATTGGAAGGGGGATACGAGCAGTACTTC.